The 27 T cell receptor beta chains listed next were all sequenced from one sample in a study of monozygotic twins with inflammatory bowel disease. TCRdb re-called the 5' RACE reads; one entry per CDR3 protein, DNA not given. The listing contains a few hundred thousand distinct CDR3 sequences. The sequencing input was blood. Source of these receptors: a human donor with ulcerative colitis or Crohn's disease, or a healthy co-twin of an affected twin (not recorded which).

The rearrangement links TRBV21-1 to TRBJ1-2; TCRdb calls TRBD1, which cannot be checked without DNA. TRBV21-1 is classified as a pseudogene. This CDR3 has 15 residues. CDR3: CASRAGGTGSYGYTF.

V is TRBV19 and J is TRBJ2-2; the D call of TRBD2 rests on TCRdb alone, since no DNA is present to check it. Germline lookup yields CDR1 LNHDA and CDR2 SQIVND (reference sequence). The CDR3 runs to 15 residues. The CDR3 spells CASSILAGNTGELFF. The full variable domain, completed using reference TRBV19 and TRBJ2-2, is DGGITQSPKYLFRKEGQNVTLSCEQNLNHDAMYWYRQDPGQGLRLIYYSQIVNDFQKGDIAEGYSVSREKKESFPLTVTSAQKNPTAFYLCASSILAGNTGELFFGEGSRLTVL.

The gene calls are TRBV6-5 and TRBJ1-2; as DNA is missing, the TRBD1 call by TCRdb cannot be tested. The CDR3 loop spans 14 amino acids. Looked up from germline, CDR1 is MNHEY and CDR2 is SVGAGI. This CDR3 is CASSYTEGRGGYTF.

The chain has TRBV6-2 or TRBV6-3 and TRBJ2-4; with no DNA, the TCRdb D assignment of TRBD1 cannot be verified. The CDR3 totals 14 residues. Germline CDR1 reads MNHEY; CDR2 reads SVGEGT. Here the CDR3 reads CASSKTGTKNIQYF.

This chain links TRBV7-2 with TRBJ2-7. CDR1 is SGHTA, CDR2 FQGNSA, per germline. The CDR3 has 15 amino acids. CDR3 residues: CASSLGPTSSYEQYF. The full variable domain, completed using reference TRBV7-2 and TRBJ2-7, is GAGVSQSPSNKVTEKGKDVELRCDPISGHTALYWYRQSLGQGLEFLIYFQGNSAPDKSGLPSDRFSAERTGGSVSTLTIQRTQQEDSAVYLCASSLGPTSSYEQYFGPGTRLTVT.

The CDR3 protein is CASTPRGARGEQYF. The chain combines TRBV6-1 with TRBJ2-7; TCRdb designates TRBD2, a call that cannot be tested without DNA. This CDR3 has 14 amino acids. The germline V gene encodes CDR1 MNHNS and CDR2 SASEGT.

The chain combines TRBV9 with TRBJ2-4. CDR3 length equals 17 residues. Germline assignment: CDR1 SGDLS and CDR2 YYNGEE. CDR3 loop: CASSPTEKGLAKNIQYF. The full variable domain, in which reference TRBV9 and TRBJ2-4 provide the parts outside the CDR3, is DSGVTQTPKHLITATGQRVTLRCSPRSGDLSVYWYQQSLDQGLQFLIQYYNGEERAKGNILERFSAQQFPDLHSELNLSSLELGDSALYFCASSPTEKGLAKNIQYFGAGTRLSVL.

The V gene is TRBV5-1, the J gene TRBJ1-6. The germline gives CDR1 SGHRS, CDR2 YFSETQ. The CDR3 covers 14 residues. The CDR3 spells CASSLGRKNSPLHF.

The chain recombines TRBV5-5 with TRBJ1-3; the D call from TCRdb, TRBD1, cannot be confirmed without DNA. Per germline, CDR1 SGHKS and CDR2 YYEKEE (reference sequence). The CDR3 runs to 15 residues. The CDR3 spells CASSFGGYSGNTIYF.

The chain links TRBV6-4 to TRBJ2-3; the D gene TCRdb calls, TRBD2, cannot be checked with no DNA. CDR3 length equals 17 residues. Per the germline V gene, CDR1 is MRHNA and CDR2 is SNTAGT. The CDR3 region is CASSDSTSGGGTDTQYF.

The chain combines TRBV6-5 with TRBJ2-3; TCRdb names TRBD1, which stays unverified in the absence of DNA. The germline gives CDR1 MNHEY, CDR2 SVGAGI. This CDR3 comprises 16 residues. The CDR3 reads CASSYSRQGGIDTQYF.

The rearrangement links TRBV2 to TRBJ1-2; TCRdb designates TRBD1, a call that cannot be tested without DNA. CDR3 length equals 16 residues. Germline V lookup: CDR1 SNHLY, CDR2 FYNNEI. CDR3 loop: CASLRNSGTGFQGYTF.

V gene TRBV5-1 combines with J gene TRBJ2-2. This CDR3 region has 16 residues. Germline V gene sequence: CDR1 SGHRS, CDR2 YFSETQ. CDR3 region: CASSGEVFANTGELFF.

The rearrangement links TRBV11-2 to TRBJ2-5; TCRdb returns TRBD2, unconfirmable since there is no DNA. The germline gives CDR1 SGHAT, CDR2 FQNNGV. The CDR3 is 18 residues long. CDR3 loop: CASSRRGPPLIIQETQYF.

The chain combines TRBV4-2 with TRBJ2-3; TCRdb's D gene call, TRBD2, goes unchecked for lack of DNA. The CDR3 totals 18 residues. CDR1 is LGHNA and CDR2 is YNFKEQ in the germline V gene. CDR3 sequence: CASSQLSGGNGGADTQYF.

V and J are TRBV20-1 and TRBJ2-7; the TCRdb D gene call, TRBD2, has no DNA to confirm it. The CDR3 loop spans 15 amino acids. Per the germline V gene, CDR1 is DFQATT and CDR2 is SNEGSKA (reference sequence). This CDR3 is CSARDSSTGLNEQYF.

This rearrangement joins TRBV6-6 to TRBJ1-2. The CDR3 is 11 amino acids. Germline-derived CDR1 and CDR2 are MNHNY and SVGAGI (reference sequence). CDR3 sequence reads: CASNTAYGYTF.

V and J are TRBV18 and TRBJ2-5; TCRdb picks TRBD1, but there is no DNA to check that call. This CDR3 is built from 16 residues. Germline lookup yields CDR1 KGHSH and CDR2 LQKENI. CDR3 residues: CASSPRKIYRGETQYF.

The V gene is TRBV19, the J gene TRBJ2-7; checking the TCRdb D call of TRBD2 is not possible without DNA. The germline V gene encodes CDR1 LNHDA and CDR2 SQIVND (reference sequence). CDR3 size: 14 residues. CDR3 in amino acids: CASSSSLAAYEQYF. The whole variable domain, remainder taken from reference TRBV19 and TRBJ2-7, is DGGITQSPKYLFRKEGQNVTLSCEQNLNHDAMYWYRQDPGQGLRLIYYSQIVNDFQKGDIAEGYSVSREKKESFPLTVTSAQKNPTAFYLCASSSSLAAYEQYFGPGTRLTVT.

The chain joins TRBV4-3 to TRBJ2-7; TCRdb lists TRBD1, though no DNA is available to test this call. This CDR3 region has 14 residues. Germline CDR1 reads LGHNA; CDR2 reads YSLEER. The CDR3 region is CASSQGQGAYEQYF.

This sequence joins TRBV25-1 and TRBJ1-6; TCRdb designates TRBD1, a call that cannot be tested without DNA. Germline V gene data show CDR1 as MGHDK and CDR2 as SYGVNS. CDR3 length: 16 residues. CDR3: CASRSFGGALNSPLHF.

This CDR3 reads CASSPSGNTIYF. The chain links TRBV25-1 to TRBJ1-3. The CDR3 runs 12 residues. Germline CDR1 MGHDK, CDR2 SYGVNS.

The genes are TRBV25-1 and TRBJ2-2; TCRdb lists TRBD1, though no DNA is available to test this call. CDR1 and CDR2 from the germline V gene are MGHDK and SYGVNS. CDR3 length equals 14 residues. This chain's CDR3 is CASSVTGFTGELFF.

This sequence joins TRBV28 and TRBJ2-1; TCRdb lists TRBD1, though no DNA is available to test this call. The CDR3 spans 17 residues. CDR1 and CDR2 (germline): MDHEN, SYDVKM. The CDR3 reads CASSAPSGGSPFNEQFF.

The CDR3 region is CASSLPSYGYTF. The chain is built from TRBV5-1 and TRBJ1-2. CDR1 and CDR2 (germline): SGHRS, YFSETQ. The CDR3 is 12 residues long.

This chain connects TRBV24-1 to TRBJ1-1; absent DNA, TCRdb's TRBD1 call cannot be checked. This CDR3 has 13 amino acids. From germline, CDR1 is KGHDR and CDR2 SFDVKD. The chain's CDR3 is CATSDINRGEAFF.

This chain links TRBV5-1 with TRBJ2-1; without DNA, the TCRdb call of TRBD2 cannot be checked. This CDR3 region has 15 residues. Germline CDR1 reads SGHRS; CDR2 reads YFSETQ. CDR3 region: CASSGGLAGFYEQFF.